This TCR beta chain originates from a study of CD8 T cells in ankylosing spondylitis. Study-wide results and limits: Certain motif variants had earlier been reported in reactive arthritis synovial fluid and blood.

Deletions cut 0 bases from V and 2 bases from J, with 7 bases between. The CDR3 totals 15 residues. Per the germline V gene, CDR1 is LNHNV and CDR2 is YYDKDF (reference sequence). This clonotype was observed at least ten times. Antigen unknown. Using quantitative 5'-RACE with molecular barcodes, the authors made TCR beta libraries. TCRdb processed the 5' RACE reads anew with MiXCR; each CDR3 protein has one entry. The sample records fewer than 150,000 distinct CDR3 sequences, just under 7.5% being singletons. Sample: blood, either unsorted or a sorted T cell fraction (not recorded which). This sequence joins TRBV15 and TRBJ1-4; D might be TRBD1 (6 bases). The receptor's source is a female donor with ankylosing spondylitis or in good health (not recorded which). The CDR3 DNA is TGTGCCACCAGCAGAGACAGGGGTACTAATGAAAAACTGTTTTTT. Translated, it gives CATSRDRGTNEKLFF.